This section outlines one T cell receptor beta chain sequence together with its context. The sample comes from a study of control samples from healthy donors and cancer patients. The protocol was immunoSEQ multiplex PCR, while the TCRdb copy is restricted to in-frame clones and leaves out a portion. The sample contains around 92,000 clones, more than 75% of which appear only once. Per the germline V gene, CDR1 is SGHNT and CDR2 is YENEEA. Trimming shortened V by 1 base and J by 3 bases, and 10 bases separated the two germline ends. The CDR3 is 15 residues long. This sequence joins TRBV11-3 and TRBJ2-1, with D uncertain. The material sequenced was blood. This sequence originates from a man in his sixties in good health. CDR3 coding DNA: TGTGCCAGCAGCTTAGGATTAGCAGGCTACAATGAGCAGTTCTTC. Translation gives CASSLGLAGYNEQFF.